Below are 20 T cell receptor beta chains sequenced from a single sample in a study of T cells in Graves' hyperthyroidism and ophthalmopathy. RNA transcripts gave rise to amplified TCR beta CDR3 regions. The TCR CDR3 was amplified in a first-round RT-PCR using the HTBI primer set. In TCRdb, the multiplex PCR reads were re-called with MiXCR into one record per CDR3 protein. The table records about 380,000 distinct CDR3 sequences, approximately 18% of them present only once. Sequencing input: blood. Receptors were obtained from a man younger than 30 with Graves' ophthalmopathy.

This clonotype was observed at least ten times. CDR3 nucleotides: TGTGCCAGCAGTTCTCAACAGGGGACCTACGAGCAGTACTTC. Amino acids: CASSSQQGTYEQYF. V is TRBV6-2 or TRBV6-3 and J is TRBJ2-7; TRBD1 matches at 7 bases. The length of the CDR3 is 14 residues. Germline V gene data show CDR1 as MNHEY and CDR2 as SVGEGT. Trimming removed 4 bases from V and 2 bases from J; junction bases left unmatched: 5.

This clonotype was detected a few times. A read error is possible here, since a much larger clone lies one base away. V gene TRBV6-1 combines with J gene TRBJ1-1; no clear D. Germline V gene lookup returns CDR1 MNHNS and CDR2 SASEGT. V lost 6 bases to trimming and J lost 1 base, with 6 bases between them. The CDR3 length is 12 residues. The CDR3 nucleotides are TGTGCCAGCAGGATGGGGAACACTGAAGCTTTCTTT. Translated: CASRMGNTEAFF.

This clonotype was recorded at least ten times. V and J are TRBV2 and TRBJ1-5, with a tentative D call TRBD1 (5 bases). The length of the CDR3 is 16 residues. CDR1 is SNHLY and CDR2 is FYNNEI in the germline V gene. Deletions cut 3 bases from V and 0 bases from J, with 12 bases between. The CDR3 DNA sequence: TGTGCCAGCAGTGAGGGGGGGTTCTATAGCAATCAGCCCCAGCATTTT. This encodes CASSEGGFYSNQPQHF.

The rearrangement uses TRBV20-1 and TRBJ1-2, with a weak D call TRBD1 (6 bases). This CDR3 is 12 amino acids long. Germline V gives CDR1 DFQATT, CDR2 SNEGSKA (reference sequence). The V end lost 6 bases, the J end lost 5 bases, and 13 bases lay between the germline ends. In nucleotides, the CDR3 is TGCAGTGCAACCCCAGGGGTGTATGGCTACACCTTC. It specifies CSATPGVYGYTF.

This clonotype was seen many times. The chain has TRBV5-1 and TRBJ2-7; D tentatively reads TRBD1 or TRBD2 (5 bases each). This CDR3 is built from 14 residues. CDR1 SGHRS and CDR2 YFSETQ come from the germline V gene. The V end was cut by 3 bases, the J end by 2 bases, with 12 bases between. CDR3 residues: CASSSGTATYEQYF. The CDR3 nucleotides are TGCGCCAGCAGCTCCGGGACGGCGACCTACGAGCAGTACTTC. The whole variable domain, remainder taken from reference TRBV5-1 and TRBJ2-7, is KAGVTQTPRYLIKTRGQQVTLSCSPISGHRSVSWYQQTPGQGLQFLFEYFSETQRNKGNFPGRFSGRQFSNSRSEMNVSTLELGDSALYLCASSSGTATYEQYFGPGTRLTVT.

This clonotype was observed at least ten times. The rearrangement joins TRBV6-2 or TRBV6-3 to TRBJ2-5; TRBD2 matches at 8 bases. The CDR3 runs 15 residues. V trimming: 7 bases; J trimming: 5 bases; junction bases outside the gene matches: 12. Germline loops: CDR1 MNHEY, CDR2 SVGEGT. CDR3 in DNA: TGTGCCAGCAACCCCGCCGGGGGGGCCCGCGAGACCCAGTACTTC. Amino acids: CASNPAGGARETQYF.

The chain has TRBV27 and TRBJ2-1, with D possibly being TRBD2 (5 bases). The CDR3 is made up of 15 amino acids. Per germline, CDR1 MNHEY and CDR2 SMNVEV (reference sequence). Deletions cut 7 bases from V and 0 bases from J, with 13 bases between. CDR3: CASTLGLSSYNEQFF. In DNA, the CDR3 is TGTGCCAGCACCCTAGGACTGAGCTCCTACAATGAGCAGTTCTTC.

The J gene is TRBJ2-6, the V gene TRBV24-1; 9 bases line up with TRBD1. Germline trimming cut 5 bases from V and 4 bases from J; bases unmatched to any gene: 8. The CDR3 is 17 residues long. CDR1 is KGHDR, CDR2 SFDVKD, per germline. The CDR3 DNA reads TGTGCCACCAGTGGGGGGGACAGGGCCCCCGGGGCCAACGTCCTGACTTTC. Protein: CATSGGDRAPGANVLTF.

This clonotype occurred a few times. The rearrangement links TRBV18 to TRBJ1-2, with a possible D match to TRBD1 (5 bases). The CDR3 consists of 14 residues. With 3 bases removed from V and 2 bases from J, the gap between germline ends came to 10 bases. The germline V gene has CDR1 KGHSH and CDR2 LQKENI. The CDR3 sequence is CASSPEEGNYGYTF. The CDR3, as DNA: TGTGCCAGCTCACCGGAGGAGGGGAACTATGGCTACACCTTC.

This clonotype was detected many times. This sequence joins TRBV20-1 and TRBJ1-5, with 10 nucleotides matching TRBD1. The ends lost 7 bases at V and 7 bases at J; junction bases unmatched: 7. This CDR3 is 13 amino acids long. Germline-derived CDR1 and CDR2 are DFQATT and SNEGSKA (reference sequence). The CDR3 here is CSGTGGAGQPQHF. In nucleotides, the CDR3 is TGCAGTGGGACAGGGGGTGCAGGGCAGCCCCAGCATTTT.

This clonotype appeared many times. J is TRBJ1-1 and V is TRBV5-5; possibly TRBD1 for D (6 bases). The germline V gene encodes CDR1 SGHKS and CDR2 YYEKEE (reference sequence). V gave up 4 bases and J gave up 4 bases, with 14 bases separating them. The CDR3 runs 14 residues. CDR3 DNA: TGTGCCAGCAGCAAACAGGGACCGACCACTGAAGCTTTCTTT. Translating it yields CASSKQGPTTEAFF.

There are a few counts of this clonotype. The chain links TRBV29-1 to TRBJ2-3, with D perhaps given as TRBD1 or TRBD2 (6 bases each). Germline CDR1 and CDR2: SQVTM and ANQGSEA. Trimming took 6 bases from V and 4 from J, leaving 17 bases between them. The CDR3 is made up of 14 amino acids. The CDR3 spells CSVTGGGGADTQYF. CDR3 DNA: TGCAGCGTGACCGGGGGCGGCGGCGCAGATACGCAGTATTTT.

This clonotype was found a few times. This chain connects TRBV12-3 or TRBV12-4 to TRBJ2-1; TRBD1 matches 9 bases. V shed 5 bases and J 0 bases; nucleotides not matched to a gene: 8. This CDR3 is 17 amino acids long. CDR3 DNA: TGTGCCAGCAGTCCCGGGACAGGGACCAGCTCCTACAATGAGCAGTTCTTC. This sequence encodes CASSPGTGTSSYNEQFF.

The V gene is TRBV4-1, the J gene TRBJ2-7, with D hard to call. The CDR3 spans 15 residues. The germline CDR1 and CDR2 sequences are MGHRA and YSYEKL. Deletions cut 1 base from V and 4 bases from J, with 14 bases between. CDR3 in amino acids: CASSQGLTATYEQYF. CDR3 coding DNA: TGCGCCAGCAGCCAAGGCTTAACTGCGACGTACGAGCAGTACTTC.

This clonotype was seen repeatedly, ten times or more. The chain links TRBV2 to TRBJ2-1; TRBD1 is a possible D gene (5 bases). The CDR3 spans 15 residues. V lost 3 bases and J lost 6, with 15 bases in between. In germline, CDR1 is SNHLY, CDR2 FYNNEI. Here the CDR3 reads CASSDSLDSPNEQFF. Written as DNA, the CDR3 is TGTGCCAGCAGTGACTCGCTAGACAGCCCCAATGAGCAGTTCTTC.

This clonotype came up many times. This chain joins TRBV20-1 and TRBJ1-4, with 9 nucleotides matching TRBD1. This CDR3 is 12 amino acids long. The germline V gene encodes CDR1 DFQATT and CDR2 SNEGSKA (reference sequence). The CDR3 loop reads CSTQGAEEKLFF. DNA of the CDR3: TGCAGCACACAGGGGGCGGAAGAAAAACTGTTTTTT.

This clonotype occurred many times. CDR3 in DNA: TGTGCCAGCAGTTTAAGGGTTTTCTACGAGCAGTACTTC. Translated: CASSLRVFYEQYF. The rearrangement uses TRBV27 and TRBJ2-7, with D unclear. The CDR3 spans 13 residues. The V gene lost 2 bases and the J gene lost 3 bases, with 8 bases spanning the gap. Germline lookup yields CDR1 MNHEY and CDR2 SMNVEV (reference sequence).

The V call is TRBV9, the J call TRBJ2-1; 11 bases line up with TRBD1. After removal of 0 bases from V and 7 bases from J, the junction contained 3 bases not matched to a gene. CDR1 is SGDLS, CDR2 YYNGEE, per germline. The CDR3 is 15 amino acids. The CDR3 spells CASSVAGTGGNEQFF. The CDR3 DNA is TGTGCCAGCAGCGTAGCTGGGACAGGGGGAAATGAGCAGTTCTTC.

This clonotype was counted only a few times. The chain links TRBV10-2 to TRBJ2-4; 9 bases line up with TRBD1. The CDR3 is 15 amino acids. Germline assignment: CDR1 WSHSY and CDR2 SAAADI. The ends lost 3 bases at V and 6 bases at J; junction bases unmatched: 6. The CDR3 here is CASSEWTGDVNIQYF. For the CDR3, the DNA is TGCGCCAGCAGTGAATGGACAGGGGATGTAAACATTCAGTACTTC.

This clonotype was counted between two and nine times. The chain joins TRBV9 to TRBJ2-3; TRBD2 matches at 11 bases. From germline, CDR1 is SGDLS and CDR2 YYNGEE. CDR3 length: 17 residues. J lost 7 bases, V lost 3 bases, and 13 bases had no gene match. The CDR3 DNA follows: TGTGCCAGCAGCGCCCACCCGACTAGCGGGGATCGAAATACGCAGTATTTT. Translating gives CASSAHPTSGDRNTQYF.